A single sample gave rise to the 2 T cell receptor beta chains below, sequenced in a study of human T cells and chemical hapten exposure. Each CDR3 protein is one row after TCRdb ran MiXCR on the RACE reads. The data show some 81,000 distinct CDR3 sequences, with about 6.8% seen just once and 1.5% to 1.9% held by the top ten. Time point of the sample: patch test 1, 2 weeks after DPC sensitization. Regarding treatment: therapeutic diphenylcyclopropenone sensitization with weekly scalp DPC. The sequenced sample was whole blood, obtained in connection with sensitization to the hapten diphenylcyclopropenone (DPC). All receptors derive from a woman in her twenties or thirties with alopecia areata. Some clones in this sample may be carry-over from other donors' samples.

J is TRBJ2-1 and V is TRBV5-4, with D perhaps matching TRBD2 (7 bases). CDR1 SGHNT and CDR2 YYREEE come from the germline V gene (reference sequence). V was pared by 4 bases and J by 10 bases, with 18 bases between. This CDR3 is 14 amino acids long. CDR3 nucleotide sequence: TGTGCCAGCAGCCCTCAAGCCAGGGGAGGGGAGCAGTTCTTC. It yields the protein CASSPQARGGEQFF. The complete variable domain, with remaining parts taken from reference TRBV5-4 and TRBJ2-1, reads ETGVTQSPTHLIKTRGQQVTLRCSSQSGHNTVSWYQQALGQGPQFIFQYYREEENGRGNFPPRFSGLQFPNYSSELNVNALELDDSALYLCASSPQARGGEQFFGPGTRLTVL.

The chain has TRBV4-2 and TRBJ2-3; 7 bases are a match to TRBD2. The germline V gene has CDR1 LGHNA and CDR2 YNFKEQ. J lost 2 bases, V lost 1 base, and 6 bases had no gene match. CDR3 length equals 16 residues. CDR3 DNA sequence: TGTGCCAGCAGCCAAGTGTCGCGGGGGTTCACAGATACGCAGTATTTT. It specifies CASSQVSRGFTDTQYF.